This T cell receptor (beta chain) was identified in a study of control samples from healthy donors and cancer patients. Data came from immunoSEQ multiplex PCR; TCRdb stores just in-frame clones and leaves some out. The repertoire consists of 95,000 to 150,000 clones, with around nine tenths occurring once and the leading ten covering roughly an eighth. CDR1 SGHKS and CDR2 YYEKEE come from the germline V gene (reference sequence). Trimming removed 1 base from V and 1 base from J, with 5 bases in between. This CDR3 has 13 amino acids. V and J are TRBV5-5 and TRBJ1-1; D call uncertain. The clonotype comes from a man between 25 and 39 years old in good health. Sequenced input: blood. Written as DNA, the CDR3 is TGTGCCAGCAGCTTGAAAGGGAACACTGAAGCTTTCTTT. Encoded protein: CASSLKGNTEAFF. Full variable domain (outside the CDR3, taken from reference TRBV5-5 and TRBJ1-1): DAGVTQSPTHLIKTRGQQVTLRCSPISGHKSVSWYQQVLGQGPQFIFQYYEKEERGRGNFPDRFSARQFPNYSSELNVNALLLGDSALYLCASSLKGNTEAFFGQGTRLTVV.